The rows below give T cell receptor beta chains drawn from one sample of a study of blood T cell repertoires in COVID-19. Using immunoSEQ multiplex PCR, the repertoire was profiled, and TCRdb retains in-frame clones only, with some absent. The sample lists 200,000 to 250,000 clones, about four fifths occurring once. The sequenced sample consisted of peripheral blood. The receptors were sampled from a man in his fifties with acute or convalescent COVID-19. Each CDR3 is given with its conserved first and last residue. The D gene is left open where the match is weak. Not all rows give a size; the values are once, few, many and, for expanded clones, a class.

CATSVGLYNEQFF TGTGCCACCAGTGTTGGTCTATACAATGAGCAGTTCTTC TRBJ2-1 - TRBV24-1 -
CAISESRQGSPYEQYF TGTGCCATCAGTGAGTCACGACAGGGGTCCCCCTACGAGCAGTACTTC TRBJ2-7 - TRBV10-3 TRBD1
CASSPDRGFGYGYTF TGTGCCAGCAGCCCGGATCGGGGGTTCGGCTATGGCTACACCTTC TRBJ1-2 - TRBV6-4 -
CASRGAGGLETQYF TGTGCCAGCAGAGGAGCGGGGGGGCTTGAGACCCAGTACTTC TRBJ2-5 - TRBV11-2 TRBD2
CASSHGTGGHQPQHF TGTGCCAGCAGCCACGGGACAGGGGGCCATCAGCCCCAGCATTTT TRBJ1-5 few TRBV3-1/TRBV3-2 TRBD1
CASSEFSYGYTF TGTGCCAGCAGTGAATTTAGCTATGGCTACACCTTC TRBJ1-2 - TRBV2 -
CASAGDSSNQPQHF TGTGCCAGCGCCGGGGACAGTAGCAATCAGCCCCAGCATTTT TRBJ1-5 - TRBV2 TRBD1
CASGTGIHEQYF TGTGCCAGCGGGACAGGGATCCACGAGCAGTACTTC TRBJ2-7 - TRBV28 TRBD1
CASSEARGGAPETQYF TGTGCCAGCAGTGAAGCGCGCGGGGGGGCCCCAGAGACCCAGTACTTC TRBJ2-5 - TRBV6-1 TRBD2
CSVIDRQSSYEQYF TGCAGCGTCATAGACAGGCAAAGCTCCTACGAGCAGTACTTC TRBJ2-7 - TRBV29-1 -
CASSLVSVTNYGYTF TGTGCCAGCAGTTTAGTGTCGGTAACTAACTATGGCTACACCTTC TRBJ1-2 - TRBV28 -
CASSWGTGFAEAFF TGCGCCAGCAGCTGGGGGACAGGGTTCGCTGAAGCTTTCTTT TRBJ1-1 - TRBV5-1 TRBD1
CASSEPNRGEETQYF TGTGCCAGCAGTGAGCCTAACAGGGGCGAGGAGACCCAGTACTTC TRBJ2-5 - TRBV25-1 TRBD1
CAISDQGDTEAFF TGTGCCATCAGTGATCAAGGGGATACTGAAGCTTTCTTT TRBJ1-1 few TRBV10-3 -
CASSPGLAGSSGANVLTF TGCGCCAGCAGCCCAGGACTAGCGGGTAGCTCTGGGGCCAACGTCCTGACTTTC TRBJ2-6 - TRBV4-1 TRBD2
CASSSTSGGTDTQYF TGTGCCAGCAGTTCGACTAGCGGGGGCACAGATACGCAGTATTTT TRBJ2-3 - TRBV6-4 TRBD2
CASSLVLPTVGNTIYF TGTGCCAGCAGCTTAGTCCTTCCTACTGTAGGAAACACCATATATTTT TRBJ1-3 - TRBV7-6 -
CASSNTGSNQPQHF TGTGCCAGTAGTAACACCGGGAGCAATCAGCCCCAGCATTTT TRBJ1-5 - TRBV19 -
CASSGTSVPYNEQFF TGTGCCAGCAGCGGGACTAGCGTGCCCTACAATGAGCAGTTCTTC TRBJ2-1 - TRBV9 TRBD2
CASSLEGGYYTGELFF TGTGCCAGCAGCTTAGAGGGCGGGTACTACACCGGGGAGCTGTTTTTT TRBJ2-2 - TRBV7-9 -
CAWSVTVNTEAFF TGTGCCTGGAGTGTAACGGTGAACACTGAAGCTTTCTTT TRBJ1-1 - TRBV30 -
CASSYSWSGANQPQHF TGTGCCAGCAGTTACAGTTGGTCAGGGGCGAATCAGCCCCAGCATTTT TRBJ1-5 - TRBV6-5 -
CASSAGQGAGETQYF TGTGCCAGCAGCGCTGGACAGGGGGCGGGAGAGACCCAGTACTTC TRBJ2-5 - TRBV9 TRBD1
CATHRQGDWTQYF TGTGCCACCCACAGACAGGGCGACTGGACCCAGTACTTC TRBJ2-5 - TRBV15 TRBD1
CASSYSTDRGHGYTF TGTGCCAGCAGTTACTCGACGGACAGGGGTCATGGCTACACCTTC TRBJ1-2 - TRBV6-6 TRBD1
CASSPRGGTNEKLFF TGTGCCAGCTCACCACGCGGGGGAACTAATGAAAAACTGTTTTTT TRBJ1-4 - TRBV18 -
CASSSDRNRDIGPFF TGTGCCAGCAGCTCGGATCGGAACCGGGACATTGGACCTTTCTTT TRBJ1-1 - TRBV13 -
CASSFRISGNTIYF TGTGCCAGCAGCTTCAGGATATCTGGAAACACCATATATTTT TRBJ1-3 - TRBV13 -
CASSPDRYEQYF TGTGCCAGCAGCCCGGACAGGTACGAGCAGTACTTC TRBJ2-7 few TRBV3-1/TRBV3-2 TRBD1
CASSETGSSTGELFF TGTGCCAGCAGTGAGACAGGGAGTAGCACCGGGGAGCTGTTTTTT TRBJ2-2 few TRBV6-1 TRBD1
CAWSLSGGGGETQYF TGTGCCTGGAGTTTATCCGGTGGGGGGGGAGAGACCCAGTACTTC TRBJ2-5 once TRBV30 TRBD2
CASSLSPPSDRGIYGYTF TGTGCCAGCAGTTTATCGCCCCCTTCCGACAGGGGAATCTATGGCTACACCTTC TRBJ1-2 - TRBV27 TRBD1
CASSLGTRGTEAFF TGCGCCAGCAGCCTCGGGACGCGGGGCACTGAAGCTTTCTTT TRBJ1-1 - TRBV4-1 -
CASSLPPKGARNSPLHF TGCGCCAGCAGCTTGCCCCCCAAGGGGGCTAGGAATTCACCCCTCCACTTT TRBJ1-6 - TRBV5-1 TRBD1
CASSLFASSGNTIYF TGTGCCAGCAGTTTATTCGCGAGCTCTGGAAACACCATATATTTT TRBJ1-3 - TRBV27 -
CASGHTQGAGGYTF TGTGCCAGCGGCCACACCCAGGGGGCTGGGGGCTACACCTTC TRBJ1-2 - TRBV7-3 TRBD1
CASSLAGNTEAFF TGCGCCAGCAGCTTGGCAGGGAACACTGAAGCTTTCTTT TRBJ1-1 - TRBV5-1 -
CASRTTGQSYEQYF TGTGCCAGCAGGACCACGGGACAGTCCTACGAGCAGTACTTC TRBJ2-7 - TRBV2 TRBD1
CASSPQRDRGSKNTIYF TGTGCCAGCTCACCCCAGCGGGACAGGGGGTCGAAAAACACCATATATTTT TRBJ1-3 - TRBV18 TRBD1
CASSASGNTGELFF TGTGCCAGCAGCGCCAGCGGGAACACCGGGGAGCTGTTTTTT TRBJ2-2 - TRBV3-1/TRBV3-2 -
CASSQFRGDTQYF TGTGCCAGCAGCCAATTTCGCGGGGATACGCAGTATTTT TRBJ2-3 - TRBV14 -
CAIGALTPGELFF TGTGCCATCGGGGCCCTTACCCCCGGGGAGCTGTTTTTT TRBJ2-2 - TRBV10-3 -
CASSEGPHREFHQPQHF TGTGCCAGCAGTGAAGGTCCGCACAGGGAATTTCATCAGCCCCAGCATTTT TRBJ1-5 - TRBV2 -
CASTPTGASYEQYF TGTGCCAGCACTCCGACAGGAGCCTCCTACGAGCAGTACTTC TRBJ2-7 once TRBV28 -
CASSIATSVNEQYF TGTGCCAGTAGTATAGCGACTAGTGTTAACGAGCAGTACTTC TRBJ2-7 few TRBV19 -
CAWSLRAGGNNNQPQHF TGTGCCTGGAGTCTTAGGGCAGGAGGGAATAACAATCAGCCCCAGCATTTT TRBJ1-5 - TRBV30 -